The clone carrying this TCR beta chain was seen many times. Its antigen is undetermined. This sample is drawn from a study of T cells in Graves' hyperthyroidism and ophthalmopathy. Findings of the study overall: Among clonotypes expanded in thyroid above 0.001, most were also found in blood. A median around 6.8 months before onset, the model predicted ophthalmopathy. Stable hyperthyroidism and ophthalmopathy were separated using 13 V-J signatures.

It was RNA transcripts that yielded the amplified TCR beta CDR3 regions. Researchers ran a first-round RT-PCR on the TCR CDR3 using the HTBI primer set. TCRdb called the multiplex PCR reads again in MiXCR, with one record for every CDR3 protein. The table shows about 280,000 distinct CDR3 sequences, with less than 30% occurring only once. The germline V gene has CDR1 SNHLY and CDR2 FYNNEI. Trimming removed 7 bases at V and 3 bases at J, with 15 bases between. The CDR3 is made up of 14 amino acids. PBMCs were derived from around 10 ml fresh peripheral blood. The sequence was obtained from a man aged 40-55 years with Graves' hyperthyroidism that later progressed to Graves' ophthalmopathy. The chain couples TRBV2 to TRBJ1-1; D is perhaps TRBD1 (5 bases). The material sequenced was blood. The CDR3 region has the DNA TGTGCCAGCACCTTCTCTGGGGGGGACACTGAAGCTTTCTTT. It encodes CASTFSGGDTEAFF.